The clone carrying this TCR beta chain was recorded only once. Its specificity is unknown. The CDR3 is 15 residues long. V lost 1 base, J lost 7 bases, and 9 bases stayed unmatched. Germline CDR1 reads MGHRA; CDR2 reads YSYEKL. The data were produced by immunoSEQ multiplex PCR, yet TCRdb's version contains in-frame clones alone and is incomplete. The table lists under 1 million clones, over 90% of them singletons. The sample originates from a study of shared clonotypes between healthy human individuals. Regarding the study as a whole: Naive subsets usually exceeded memory subsets in estimated richness. Lower generation probabilities were found for non-shared clonotypes than for those shared by all four donors. Among donors, clonotype sharing was expected to be affected by sequencing depth.

As defined, naive CD8 cells were CD45RO-negative and positively selected for CCR7, with terminally differentiated effector memory CD45RA+ cells excluded. This TCR derives from a man aged 25 to 40 in good health. This rearrangement joins TRBV4-1 to TRBJ2-7; 8 bases fit TRBD1. Material: naive CD8+ T cells sorted from blood. The CDR3 nucleotides are TGCGCCAGCAGCCAAGGAGGGCAGGGGGCGGGTGAGCAGTACTTC. Translation gives CASSQGGQGAGEQYF.